This paragraph covers one T cell receptor beta chain sequence. 60 Vbeta and 13 Jbeta primers were used in PCR. Using immunoSEQ multiplex PCR, the repertoire was profiled, and TCRdb retains in-frame clones only, with some absent. The sample totals about 160,000 clones. This entry is derived from a study of cytomegalovirus exposure and HLA in healthy donors. The V end was cut by 2 bases, the J end by 5 bases, with 18 bases between. The V gene's germline CDR1 is GTSNPN and CDR2 SVGIG (reference sequence). The CDR3 is made up of 15 amino acids. The specimen was PBMCs. This receptor was obtained from a young man in good health and CMV-seronegative. The rearrangement links TRBV30 to TRBJ2-5, with D possibly matching TRBD2 (6 bases). CDR3 loop: CAWSPGGTGWETQYF. In DNA form, the CDR3 reads TGTGCCTGGAGTCCCGGGGGAACTGGATGGGAGACCCAGTACTTC.